The clone carrying this T cell receptor (beta chain) showed up just once. The antigen is not known. The CDR3 is 13 amino acids. CDR1 and CDR2 from the germline V gene are LGHNA and YNFKEQ. V lost 0 bases, J lost 4 bases, and 6 bases lay in between. The entry originates in a study of cytomegalovirus exposure and HLA in healthy donors. Turning to the study itself: From HLA-typed donors, an early data release held approximately 85 million unique TCRs. Regarding the study as a whole: Later on, an analysis showed TCR association rates differing by HLA locus, with DRB1 the most and HLA-C the fewest. Earlier findings revealed that most TCR beta V segments proved productive either about 87% or about 30% of the time.

PCR employed 60 Vbeta and 13 Jbeta primers. Measured with immunoSEQ multiplex PCR; TCRdb has only the in-frame clones, and not every one. The sample holds 200,000 or so clones, around 82% seen once. The sequence was collected from a young woman in good health and CMV-seronegative. Sequencing used PBMCs. The rearrangement links TRBV4-2 to TRBJ1-2; the D is unclear. In nucleotides, the CDR3 is TGTGCCAGCAGCCAAGATCTGAGCTATGGCTACACCTTC. It codes for CASSQDLSYGYTF.